This T cell receptor beta chain originates from a study of early T cells in non-severe SARS-CoV-2 infection. TCRdb analysed the 5' RACE reads with MiXCR anew, one entry per CDR3 protein. The sample holds tens of thousands of distinct CDR3 sequences; more than 10% are singletons and the top ten take approximately 4.5%. There are 14 residues in the CDR3. Losses at the gene ends were 4 bases for V and 3 bases for J; bases not matched to a gene: 1. Germline assignment: CDR1 SNHLY and CDR2 FYNNEI. This chain connects TRBV2 to TRBJ2-3; 10 bases map to TRBD1. The sample comprised whole blood. The receptor was isolated from an adult who was a healthcare worker with PCR-confirmed SARS-CoV-2 infection or an uninfected control (not recorded which). CDR3 DNA: TGTGCCAGCAGTGGGACAGGGGGGACAGATACGCAGTATTTT. Translated, it gives CASSGTGGTDTQYF.